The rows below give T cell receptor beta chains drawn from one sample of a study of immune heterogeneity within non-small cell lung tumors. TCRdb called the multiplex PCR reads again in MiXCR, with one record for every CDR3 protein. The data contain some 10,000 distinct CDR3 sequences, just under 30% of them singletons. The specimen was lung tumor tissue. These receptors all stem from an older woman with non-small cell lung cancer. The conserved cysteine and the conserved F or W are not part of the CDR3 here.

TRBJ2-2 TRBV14 ASSQEDRSFGGTGELF
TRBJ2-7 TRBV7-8 ASSLPPGLGMNYEQY
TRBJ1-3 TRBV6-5 ASSSSMGNTIY
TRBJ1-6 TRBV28 ASLCLNSPLH
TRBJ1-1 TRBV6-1 ASRPLAGSTEAF
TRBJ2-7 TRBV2 ASSGMAGDSEQY
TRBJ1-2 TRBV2 ASSEVPGRGGDGYT
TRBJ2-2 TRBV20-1 SARDRGPGELF
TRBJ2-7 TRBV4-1 ASSQEREGLAGQSFGQY
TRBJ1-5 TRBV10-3 AIGTGDSNQPQH
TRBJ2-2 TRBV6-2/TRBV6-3 ASRVVGELF
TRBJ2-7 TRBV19 ASSITTGGGYEQY
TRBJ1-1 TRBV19 ASSIYGGADTEAF
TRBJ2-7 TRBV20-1 SARDNEQY
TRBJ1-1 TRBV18 ASSPAHRQNTEAF
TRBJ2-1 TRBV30 AWSRAGPPQF
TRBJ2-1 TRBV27 ASSLSRGGLNEQF
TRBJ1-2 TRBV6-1 ASSDFAPSNYGYT
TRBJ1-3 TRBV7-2 ASSLDAAAGNTIY
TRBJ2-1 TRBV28 ASRGQRLTYIEQF
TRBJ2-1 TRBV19 ASSPGVYEQF
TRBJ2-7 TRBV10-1 ASSPGLAGGEQY
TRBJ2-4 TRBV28 ASSLLVAKNIQY
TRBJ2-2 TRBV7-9 ASSLALVGRTGELF
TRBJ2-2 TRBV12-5 ASGLVSTTGELF
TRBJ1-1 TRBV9 ASSVLIPGNTEAF
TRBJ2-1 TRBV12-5 ASGLVLAPSSYNEQF
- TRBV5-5 ASSYWDSTTDTQH
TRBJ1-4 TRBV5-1 ASSLATRPGGVEKLF
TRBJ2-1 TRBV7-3 ASSLQPRDEQF
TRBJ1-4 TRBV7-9 ASSLTGQGAEKLF
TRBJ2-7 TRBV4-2 ASSQGGQTYEQY
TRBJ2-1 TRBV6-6 ASSYSVQGAYNEQF
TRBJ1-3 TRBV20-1 SPRGNGNTIY
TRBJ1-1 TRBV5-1 ASRTNRGEDTEAF
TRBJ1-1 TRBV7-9 ASSAPTGSNTEAF
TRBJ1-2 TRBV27 ASSLGQGEHNGYT
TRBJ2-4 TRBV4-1 ASSQDGTRGAKNIQY
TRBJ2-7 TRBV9 ASSGSRQGSYEQY
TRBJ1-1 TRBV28 ASSSNTGLRAF